This T cell receptor beta chain was captured in a study of blood T cell repertoires in COVID-19 (dated by TCRdb to the early 2020s). At the level of the whole study: Samples covering the acute and convalescent phases of COVID-19 were provided by collaborators in the United States, Italy and Spain. The material from the prospective study consisted of cDNA or gDNA derived from T cells, B-cell-depleted T cells, or PBMCs. The dataset comprised deeply sampled blood TCRbeta repertoires from subjects exposed to, actively infected with, or recovered from COVID-19. The repertoires were released in a freely available public database intended as a resource for research on the immune response to SARS-CoV-2. The samples were drawn from two sources: the first 160 participants of the ongoing ImmuneRACE study, and over 950 subjects contributed by 6 global collaborators. The sample metadata nearly always contained a de-identified subject ID, COVID-19 status, age in years and sex. HLA class I and class II types, where available, came from metadata supplied by the sample provider rather than from assay-based typing. What the research found in general, with its limitations: The amount of clinical and demographic metadata varied by source and participant and was provided uncurated.

One collaborating source in Seattle enrolled patients while the patients were actively infected and followed the patients over time throughout the course of disease. Whole blood was collected in K2EDTA tubes by collaborating institutions according to the institutions' own protocols. For TCRbeta analysis, collaborators shipped samples in one of three forms: frozen whole blood, isolated PBMCs, or DNA extracted from either of those sample types. Notes on this clone: There is no known antigen for this receptor. Base qualities are not recorded, but no much larger clone differs from it by a single base.

TCRbeta CDR3 regions were amplified from genomic DNA by means of the immunoSEQ Assay, a bias-controlled multiplex PCR. The paper's data handling went like this. The number of nucleated cells in each sample was estimated by amplification of reference gene primers within the assay. Sequence reads were collapsed and filtered to measure the absolute abundance of every unique TCRbeta CDR3 rearrangement. For each sample, productive Simpson clonality was calculated as the square root of Simpson's diversity index over productive rearrangements. The clones in this table, taken by TCRdb from immuneACCESS, are in-frame only. Not every clone is retained; where verified, under half of the shortfall comes from an unresolved V gene, and the cause of the rest is unknown. V, J and clone size reflect that table, while D and trimming were determined from the DNA. The sample table records some 190,000 clones; under 85% of these occur just once. Approximately 7% of the sample comes from the top ten.

V is shortened by 10 bases, J by 4 bases, and the region joining them spans 19 bases. CDR1 and CDR2 were assigned from the germline V gene as MNHEY and SVGAGI. Including the terminal cysteine and phenylalanine, the CDR3 comprises 14 residues. The entry retains the CDR3 DNA only, 42 bases that are in frame from base 1. The specimen sequenced was peripheral blood. Rearrangement joined TRBV6-5 to TRBJ1-1; a tentative D call is TRBD1 (6 bases match). The receptor was isolated from a man at least 80 years old with COVID-19, enrolled during active disease. This receptor has the CDR3 CATLSGGFGTEAFF. The DNA is as follows: TGTGCCACCTTGTCGGGGGGCTTCGGCACTGAAGCTTTCTTT.